Below are 3 T cell receptor beta chains sequenced from a single sample in a study of blood T cell repertoires in COVID-19. Using immunoSEQ multiplex PCR, the repertoire was profiled, and TCRdb retains in-frame clones only, with some absent. The sample consists of 90,000 to 120,000 clones, around nine tenths of them appearing once. The sample consisted of peripheral blood. These receptors were taken from a human donor in a cohort sampled during active COVID-19.

This chain uses TRBV6-6 with TRBJ2-7; 8 bases line up with TRBD1. The CDR3 sequence is 14 residues long. Germline-derived CDR1 and CDR2 are MNHNY and SVGAGI (reference sequence). V was pared by 2 bases and J by 5 bases, with 5 bases of the junction left unmatched. The CDR3 bases are TGTGCCAGCAGTTACACGTCAGGGGGCAACGAGCAGTACTTC. Encoded protein: CASSYTSGGNEQYF.

This CDR3 is CASSILGTETQYF. The CDR3, as DNA: TGTGCCAGTAGTATCCTTGGTACTGAGACCCAGTACTTC. The chain recombines TRBV19 with TRBJ2-5; no clear D. Germline V gene sequence: CDR1 LNHDA, CDR2 SQIVND (reference sequence). The CDR3 covers 13 residues. Trimming took off 3 bases at V and 5 bases at J, with 10 bases between the two ends.

The rearrangement links TRBV5-1 to TRBJ2-7; 7 nucleotides match TRBD1. Trimming removed 4 bases from V and 2 bases from J; junction bases left unmatched: 6. Germline V gene sequence: CDR1 SGHRS, CDR2 YFSETQ. This CDR3 has 14 residues. The CDR3 loop is CASSTRDRTYEQYF. The CDR3 DNA is TGCGCCAGCAGCACAAGGGACAGAACCTACGAGCAGTACTTC.